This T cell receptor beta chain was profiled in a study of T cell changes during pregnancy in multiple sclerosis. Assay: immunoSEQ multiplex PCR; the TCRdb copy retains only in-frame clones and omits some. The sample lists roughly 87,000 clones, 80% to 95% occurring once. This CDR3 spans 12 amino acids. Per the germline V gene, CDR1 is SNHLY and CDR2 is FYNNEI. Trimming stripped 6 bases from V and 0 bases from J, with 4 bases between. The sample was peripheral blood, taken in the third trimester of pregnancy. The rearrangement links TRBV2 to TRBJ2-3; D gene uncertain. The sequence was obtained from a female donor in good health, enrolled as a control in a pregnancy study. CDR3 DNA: TGTGCCAGCAGACTAAGCACAGATACGCAGTATTTT. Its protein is CASRLSTDTQYF.